This T cell receptor (beta chain) was found in a study of blood T cell repertoires in COVID-19. The wider study: Spain, Italy and the United States supplied samples that represented acute and convalescent COVID-19.

The CDR3 runs to 15 residues. The V segment lost 0 bases and the J segment 7 bases; nucleotides outside the gene matches: 5. Germline CDR1 and CDR2: SGHRS and YFSETQ. Per the original methods: Reference gene primers were amplified, and this amplification served to estimate nucleated cell counts. Method: immunoSEQ multiplex PCR; TCRdb's copy keeps in-frame clones and lacks some. For V, J and clone size, that table is used; D and trimming come from the DNA. The table lists a few hundred thousand clones, 88% of them singletons. This clone is a singleton in its sample. Other DNA sequences within the sample encode an identical CDR3.

The source of this sequence is a man between 60 and 75 years old who had recovered from COVID-19. V gene TRBV5-1 combines with J gene TRBJ1-4; 8 positions match TRBD1. Input material: peripheral blood. The CDR3 DNA sequence: TGCGCCAGCAGCTTGGGGACAGGGCGAGGTGAAAAACTGTTTTTT. It codes for CASSLGTGRGEKLFF.